The present T cell receptor beta chain was sequenced within a study of blood T cells in healthy people across ages. Study-level findings and limits: PBMC samples, being unsorted, prevented any conclusive comparison of naive and antigen-experienced cells.

Together with a sample-barcoded 5' primer, a J-beta primer mix was included in a second PCR lasting about 6 to 11 cycles. Researchers report that each sample yielded at least 3 million CDR3-containing paired-end reads. TCRdb used MiXCR to reprocess the 5' RACE reads, holding one entry per CDR3 protein. This sample has roughly 900,000 distinct CDR3 sequences, with 40% to 60% found just once. V gave up 4 bases and J gave up 5 bases; unmatched junction bases: 9. From germline, CDR1 is LGHDT and CDR2 YNNKEL (reference sequence). The CDR3 is made up of 15 amino acids. A note on this clonotype: Its antigen is unknown.

Whenever a sample was processed, at least 6 million PBMCs were isolated. This chain connects TRBV3-1 to TRBJ2-5, with 8 bases fitting TRBD2. The receptor was derived from a man aged 30-40 years in good health. Source material: blood. CDR3 loop: CASSPPAGARETQYF. The CDR3 DNA follows: TGTGCCAGCAGCCCCCCAGCGGGAGCTAGGGAGACCCAGTACTTC.